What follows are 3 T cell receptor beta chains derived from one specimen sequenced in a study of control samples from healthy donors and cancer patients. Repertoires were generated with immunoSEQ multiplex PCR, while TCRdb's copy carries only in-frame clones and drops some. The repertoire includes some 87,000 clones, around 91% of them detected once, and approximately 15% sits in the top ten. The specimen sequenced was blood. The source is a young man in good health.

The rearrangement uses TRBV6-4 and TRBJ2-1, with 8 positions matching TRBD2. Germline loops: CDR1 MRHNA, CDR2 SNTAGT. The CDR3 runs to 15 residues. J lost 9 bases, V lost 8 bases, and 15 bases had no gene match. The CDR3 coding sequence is TGTGCCAGCTCCAGATCCGGGGGGGCTCTCGGTGAGCAGTTCTTC. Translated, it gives CASSRSGGALGEQFF.

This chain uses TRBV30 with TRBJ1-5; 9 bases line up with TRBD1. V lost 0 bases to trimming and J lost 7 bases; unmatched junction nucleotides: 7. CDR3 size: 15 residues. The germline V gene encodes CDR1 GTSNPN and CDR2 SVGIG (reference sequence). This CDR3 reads CAWSVRDRDRQPQHF. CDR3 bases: TGTGCCTGGAGTGTACGGGACAGGGATAGACAGCCCCAGCATTTT.

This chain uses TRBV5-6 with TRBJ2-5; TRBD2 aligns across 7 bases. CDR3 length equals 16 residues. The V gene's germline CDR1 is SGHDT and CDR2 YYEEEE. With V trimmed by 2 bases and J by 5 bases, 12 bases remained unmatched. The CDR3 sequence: CASSFGLAEAAETQYF. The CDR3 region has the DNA TGTGCCAGCAGCTTTGGCCTAGCGGAGGCCGCGGAGACCCAGTACTTC.